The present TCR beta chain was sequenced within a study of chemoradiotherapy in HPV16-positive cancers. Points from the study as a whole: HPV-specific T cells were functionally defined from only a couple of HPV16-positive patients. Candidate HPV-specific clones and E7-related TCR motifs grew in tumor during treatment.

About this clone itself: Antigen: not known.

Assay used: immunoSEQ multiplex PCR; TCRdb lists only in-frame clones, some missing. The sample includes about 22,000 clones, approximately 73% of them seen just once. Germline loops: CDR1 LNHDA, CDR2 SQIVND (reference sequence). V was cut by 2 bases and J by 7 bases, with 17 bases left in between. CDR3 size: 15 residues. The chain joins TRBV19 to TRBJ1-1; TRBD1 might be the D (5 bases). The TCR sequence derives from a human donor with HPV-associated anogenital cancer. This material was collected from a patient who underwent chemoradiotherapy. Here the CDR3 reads CASSISRGGRDEAFF. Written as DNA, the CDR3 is TGTGCCAGTAGTATAAGTCGTGGGGGAAGGGATGAAGCTTTCTTT.